This T cell receptor beta chain originates from a study of blood T cell repertoires in COVID-19. About the research overall: Acute and convalescent COVID-19 specimens originated in the United States, Italy and Spain. PBMCs, B-cell-depleted T cells, or T cells were the source of the cDNA or gDNA that made up the material.

Authors' methods: By means of reference gene primer amplification, nucleated cell counts were estimated. The method was immunoSEQ multiplex PCR; TCRdb's version includes in-frame clones alone and lacks a portion of them. V, J and clone size are those of that table, while D and trimming were read from the DNA. Of over 45,000 clones listed, 90% are singletons. Only a few counts were recorded for this clone. The TCR originated in a man over 45 with acute or convalescent COVID-19. Sequenced input: peripheral blood.

The CDR3 bases are TGTGCCACCAGTTCATCCTTGCGGGGTGCCCAGCATTTT. This sequence encodes CATSSSLRGAQHF. V gene TRBV24-1 combines with J gene TRBJ1-5; no reliable D call. The CDR3 totals 13 residues. Trimming cost V 6 bases and J 11 bases, with 16 bases left between them. Germline V lookup: CDR1 KGHDR, CDR2 SFDVKD.